The present T cell receptor beta chain was sequenced within a study of blood T cell repertoires in COVID-19. The wider study: From the United States, Italy and Spain came samples of acute and convalescent COVID-19. T cells, B-cell-depleted T cells, or PBMCs provided the cDNA or gDNA that served as material.

In the authors' methods: Cell counts per sample came from amplifying reference gene primers. The assay was immunoSEQ multiplex PCR, and TCRdb's table has in-frame clones only and misses some. That table furnishes V, J and clone size, whereas the DNA furnished D and trimming. The table has under 200,000 clones, over 60% seen once. Germline values: CDR1 MNHEY, CDR2 SVGAGI. V lost 10 bases and J lost 5, with 17 bases in between. The CDR3 is 14 amino acids. This sequence was found in a man between 60 and 70 years old with acute or convalescent COVID-19. The rearrangement joins TRBV6-5 to TRBJ2-2, with D possibly matching TRBD2 (7 bases). Sequencing used peripheral blood. The chain's CDR3 is CATTGGRRTGELFF. CDR3 in DNA: TGTGCCACCACCGGGGGGCGGCGAACCGGGGAGCTGTTTTTT.